Here is one T cell receptor beta chain with its context. This clonotype was seen a few times. The antigen it binds to is not known. Nothing much larger sits one base from this clone, and base qualities are not available. The data originate from a study of response to subunit inactivated influenza vaccine (dated by TCRdb to 2016 to 2019). Context from the whole study: Deep quantitative T cell receptor repertoire profiling was used in the study to track responses to a trivalent subunit inactivated influenza vaccine.

The library was produced with RT-PCR. Sequenced on an Illumina HiSeq 2500. TCRdb reanalyzed the raw reads on its own, using fastp at Q25 for trimming and MiXCR for clone calling, and kept in-frame beta chains. CDR3 protein duplicates are merged, each entry listing the most common genes and DNA. This sample has approximately 200,000 distinct CDR3 sequences in its table, and over 13% of those were observed once. Together, the top ten hold roughly 26% of the sample. The CDR3 runs 17 residues from the cysteine to the phenylalanine. Only CDR3 DNA remains: 51 bases, in frame from the first base. From the germline V gene, CDR1 is LGHNA and CDR2 is YNFKEQ. A distance of 18 bases separates the germline ends of V and J, which lose 0 bases and 4 bases respectively. Summary of the overall study and its limitations: The authors proposed that each seasonal influenza vaccination may bring in only a limited number of new T cells.

This sample comprised CD8+ T cells sorted from PBMCs, obtained about 5 days after vaccination. The clonotype was recovered from a man aged 45 to 65 who received an inactivated influenza vaccine. Donor details come from another sample of the same person, matched by shared clones. The rearranged chain carries TRBV4-2 and TRBJ1-1, with a weak D call of TRBD1 (5 bases match). The DNA sequence reads TGTGCCAGCAGCCAAGAGCCATGGTCGCAGGGCGGCACTGAAGCTTTCTTT. This gives the protein CASSQEPWSQGGTEAFF.